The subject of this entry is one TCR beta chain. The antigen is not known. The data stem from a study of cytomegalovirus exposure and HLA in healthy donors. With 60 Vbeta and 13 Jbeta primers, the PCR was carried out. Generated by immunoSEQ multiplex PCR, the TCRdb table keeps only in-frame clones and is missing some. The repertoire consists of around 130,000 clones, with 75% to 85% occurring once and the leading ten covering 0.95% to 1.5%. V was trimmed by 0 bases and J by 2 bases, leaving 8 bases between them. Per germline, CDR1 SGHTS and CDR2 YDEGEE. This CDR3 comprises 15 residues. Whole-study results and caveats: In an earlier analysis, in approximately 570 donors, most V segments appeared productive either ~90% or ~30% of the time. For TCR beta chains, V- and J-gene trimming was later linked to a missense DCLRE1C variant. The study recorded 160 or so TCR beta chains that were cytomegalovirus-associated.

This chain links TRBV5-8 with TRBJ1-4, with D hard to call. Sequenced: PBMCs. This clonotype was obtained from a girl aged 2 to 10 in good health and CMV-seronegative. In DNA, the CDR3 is TGTGCCAGCAGCTTGGGGGCGGGGACTAATGAAAAACTGTTTTTT. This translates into CASSLGAGTNEKLFF.